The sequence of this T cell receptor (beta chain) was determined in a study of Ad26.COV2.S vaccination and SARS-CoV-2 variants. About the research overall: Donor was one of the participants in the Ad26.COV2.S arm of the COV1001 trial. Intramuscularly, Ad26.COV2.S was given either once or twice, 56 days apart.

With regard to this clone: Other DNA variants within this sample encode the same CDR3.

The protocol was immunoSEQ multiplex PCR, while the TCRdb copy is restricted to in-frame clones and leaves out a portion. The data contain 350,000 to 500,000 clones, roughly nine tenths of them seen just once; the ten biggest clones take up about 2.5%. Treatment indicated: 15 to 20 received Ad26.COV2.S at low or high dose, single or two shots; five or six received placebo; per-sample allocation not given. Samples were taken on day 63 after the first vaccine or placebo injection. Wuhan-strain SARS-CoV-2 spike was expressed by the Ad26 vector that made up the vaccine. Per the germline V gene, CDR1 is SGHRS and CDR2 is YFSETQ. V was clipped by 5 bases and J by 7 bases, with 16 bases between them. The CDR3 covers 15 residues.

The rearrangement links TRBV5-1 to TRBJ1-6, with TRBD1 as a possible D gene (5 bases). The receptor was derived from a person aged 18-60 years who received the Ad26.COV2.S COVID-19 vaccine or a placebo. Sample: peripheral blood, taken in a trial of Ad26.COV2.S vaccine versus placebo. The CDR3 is CASSLEGQGNSPLHF. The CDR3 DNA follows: TGCGCCAGCAGTCTGGAGGGGCAGGGAAATTCACCCCTCCACTTT.